A single TCR beta chain is shown here with its context. These data originate in a study of blood T cell repertoires in COVID-19. Study at large: The origin of the acute and convalescent COVID-19 samples was the United States, Italy and Spain. PBMCs, B-cell-depleted T cells, or T cells provided the cDNA or gDNA that made up the material.

Original handling: Counts of nucleated cells, estimated from reference gene primer amplification, were obtained. TCRdb keeps only in-frame clones here, not all; method: immunoSEQ multiplex PCR. That table gives V, J and clone size, and the DNA gave D and trimming. This sample has under 300,000 clones, with about 80% found just once. V was pared by 3 bases and J by 4 bases, with 16 bases between. The CDR3 sequence is 15 residues long. Germline CDR1 and CDR2: SGHRS and YFSETQ. Specimen: peripheral blood. This receptor was obtained from a woman older than 75 with acute or convalescent COVID-19. This chain connects TRBV5-1 to TRBJ2-5, with no clear D. The CDR3 nucleotides are TGCGCCAGCAGCTCGTATTCGATGGAGCGAGAGACCCAGTACTTC. Protein: CASSSYSMERETQYF.